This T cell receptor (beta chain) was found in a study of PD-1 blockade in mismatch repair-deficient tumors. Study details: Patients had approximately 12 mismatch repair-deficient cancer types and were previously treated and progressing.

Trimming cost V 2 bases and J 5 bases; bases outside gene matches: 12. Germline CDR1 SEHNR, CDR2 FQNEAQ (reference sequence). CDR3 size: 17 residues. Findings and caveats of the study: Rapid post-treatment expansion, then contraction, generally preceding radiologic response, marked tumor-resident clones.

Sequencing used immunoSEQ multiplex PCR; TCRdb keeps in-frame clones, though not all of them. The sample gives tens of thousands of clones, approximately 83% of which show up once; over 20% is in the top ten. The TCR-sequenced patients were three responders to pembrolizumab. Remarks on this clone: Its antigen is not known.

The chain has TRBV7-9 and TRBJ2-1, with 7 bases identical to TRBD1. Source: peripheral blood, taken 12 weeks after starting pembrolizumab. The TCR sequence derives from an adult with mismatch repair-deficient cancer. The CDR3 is CASSLNWEYGQDNEQFF. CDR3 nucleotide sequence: TGTGCCAGCAGCTTAAACTGGGAATATGGACAGGACAATGAGCAGTTCTTC.